This T cell receptor beta chain emerged from a study of blood T cell repertoires in COVID-19. Study at large: There were acute and convalescent COVID-19 samples, and they came from the United States, Italy and Spain. Nucleic acid was either cDNA or gDNA, and it came from T cells, B-cell-depleted T cells, or PBMCs.

Germline trimming cut 7 bases from V and 3 bases from J; bases unmatched to any gene: 2. Germline V CDR1 and CDR2: DFQATT, SNEGSKA (reference sequence). This CDR3 comprises 11 residues. Authors' data handling: For nucleated cells, counts were estimated from reference gene primer amplification. Sequencing used immunoSEQ multiplex PCR; TCRdb keeps in-frame clones, though not all of them. For V, J and clone size, that table is used; D and trimming come from the DNA. Here the sample spans about 47,000 clones, roughly 83% being singletons. Sample: peripheral blood. The clonotype was recovered from a man aged 45-65 years with acute or convalescent COVID-19. The chain employs TRBV20-1 and TRBJ2-5; 7 bases are shared with TRBD1. CDR3 region: CSDTGEETQYF. The CDR3 DNA sequence: TGCAGTGACACAGGGGAAGAGACCCAGTACTTC.